There are a few counts of the clone carrying this T cell receptor beta chain. The data stem from a study of blood T cell repertoires in COVID-19. As for the study in general: The study drew acute and convalescent COVID-19 samples from the United States, Italy and Spain.

In the authors' methods: Cell counts per sample came from amplifying reference gene primers. Assay used: immunoSEQ multiplex PCR; TCRdb lists only in-frame clones, some missing. The D gene and trimming were derived from the DNA, and the V and J assignments and clone size from that table. The profile shows more than 200,000 clones, approximately 84% of them singletons. The receptor comes from a man in his forties who had recovered from COVID-19. Sample: PBMCs or T cells enriched from blood (not recorded which).

CDR3 in amino acids: CSVGQMNTEAFF. For the CDR3, the DNA is TGCAGCGTTGGACAGATGAACACTGAAGCTTTCTTT. The chain carries TRBV29-1 and TRBJ1-1; D may be TRBD1 (5 bases). The V gene lost 4 bases and the J gene lost 0 bases, with 6 bases spanning the gap. CDR1 and CDR2 (germline): SQVTM, ANQGSEA. There are 12 residues in the CDR3.